The clone carrying this TCR beta chain showed up just a few times. Its target is not known. V lost 8 bases to trimming and J lost 7 bases, with 9 bases between them. CDR1 and CDR2 from the germline V gene are MGHDK and SYGVNS. The length of the CDR3 is 12 residues. With around 0.6 ug used per sample, the template was genomic DNA from bulk tumor. While surgery was under way, several biopsies spaced far apart were taken per primary tumor. Patients with untreated, newly diagnosed non-small cell lung cancer underwent curative surgery. Patients with newly diagnosed non-small cell lung cancer who underwent surgery with curative intent served as donors. The data belong to a study of immune heterogeneity within non-small cell lung tumors. In the study overall: Histologically, several tumors were squamous cell carcinomas and around ten were non-squamous carcinomas. The remaining 1 tumor was not otherwise specified.

Study-wide results and limits: The study found identical dominant CDR3 beta clonotypes recurring across tumor sites within a patient, alongside site-unique high-frequency clones. The correlation between local T-cell clonality and local tumor mutational burden was positive, moderate in strength and statistically significant, with R 0.3 to 0.35.

Multiplex PCR relied on 32 V and 13 J primers to amplify TCR beta CDR3. TCRdb reanalysed the multiplex PCR reads using MiXCR and keeps one entry per CDR3 protein. The data show about 3,300 distinct CDR3 sequences, around a quarter seen once. The sample comprised lung tumor tissue. The gene calls are TRBV25-1 and TRBJ1-6, with no clear D. The source is a man aged 60 to 69 with non-small cell lung cancer. In DNA, the CDR3 is TGTGCCAGCCGCAAAGTCAATTCACCCCTCCACTTT. Its protein product is CASRKVNSPLHF.